The rows below give T cell receptor beta chains drawn from one sample of a study of CD8+ T cells in alopecia areata. Produced via immunoSEQ multiplex PCR; TCRdb's table is partial and in-frame only. The table has some 200,000 clones, approximately 56% seen once; the top ten hold approximately 15%. The sample consisted of CD4+ T cells sorted from blood, taken at week 0. All receptors come from a human donor with alopecia areata. The CDR3 runs from the conserved cysteine through the conserved F or W. Fields, in order: CDR3 DNA, CDR3 protein, V gene, J gene, clone size, D gene. The D gene is left open where the match is weak. Rows may omit the clone size; those that give it use once, few, many or a size class.

CDR3nt: TGTGCCAGCAGTCAGAACACCGGGGAGCTGTTTTTT; CDR3aa: CASSQNTGELFF; v_gene: TRBV6-5; j_gene: TRBJ2-2; abundance: .; d_gene: .
CDR3nt: TGCGCCAGCAGCTTGGGGACTCGTCAAGAGACCCAGTACTTC; CDR3aa: CASSLGTRQETQYF; v_gene: TRBV5-1; j_gene: TRBJ2-5; abundance: .; d_gene: .
CDR3nt: TGTGCCAGCAGTAGACAGGGTAGCAATCAGCCCCAGCATTTT; CDR3aa: CASSRQGSNQPQHF; v_gene: TRBV27; j_gene: TRBJ1-5; abundance: .; d_gene: TRBD1
CDR3nt: TGTGCCAGCCGCCGACAGGCCTACAATGAGCAGTTCTTC; CDR3aa: CASRRQAYNEQFF; v_gene: TRBV27; j_gene: TRBJ2-1; abundance: .; d_gene: .
CDR3nt: TGTGCCACCAGCCCTGATAGCAATCAGCCCCAGCATTTT; CDR3aa: CATSPDSNQPQHF; v_gene: TRBV15; j_gene: TRBJ1-5; abundance: .; d_gene: .
CDR3nt: TGTGCCAGTGCCGGGACAGGGTACTACGAGCAGTACTTC; CDR3aa: CASAGTGYYEQYF; v_gene: TRBV2; j_gene: TRBJ2-7; abundance: few; d_gene: TRBD1
CDR3nt: TGTGCCAGCAGCCTGACCTGGGACAGGGAGGACGAGCAGTACTTC; CDR3aa: CASSLTWDREDEQYF; v_gene: TRBV14; j_gene: TRBJ2-7; abundance: .; d_gene: TRBD1
CDR3nt: TGCGCCAGCAGCCAAGATTTGGGGTATGGCTACACCTTC; CDR3aa: CASSQDLGYGYTF; v_gene: TRBV4-1; j_gene: TRBJ1-2; abundance: .; d_gene: .
CDR3nt: TGTGCCAGCAGCCGGGACAGGGTAGGGTCACCCCTCCACTTT; CDR3aa: CASSRDRVGSPLHF; v_gene: TRBV7-3; j_gene: TRBJ1-6; abundance: few; d_gene: TRBD1
CDR3nt: TGTGCCTGGACCGAATCCCTAAGCCAGCAAGAGACCCAGTACTTC; CDR3aa: CAWTESLSQQETQYF; v_gene: TRBV30; j_gene: TRBJ2-5; abundance: .; d_gene: .
CDR3nt: TGTGCCAGCAGCCAAGGAAGGGACTACGAGCAGTACTTC; CDR3aa: CASSQGRDYEQYF; v_gene: TRBV4-2; j_gene: TRBJ2-7; abundance: few; d_gene: .
CDR3nt: TGCAGCGTTGCCGGGACAGTCCAAGAGACCCAGTACTTC; CDR3aa: CSVAGTVQETQYF; v_gene: TRBV29-1; j_gene: TRBJ2-5; abundance: few; d_gene: TRBD1
CDR3nt: TGCGCCAGCAGCTTGGTAGGGGAGGGAGGCACTGAAGCTTTCTTT; CDR3aa: CASSLVGEGGTEAFF; v_gene: TRBV5-1; j_gene: TRBJ1-1; abundance: once; d_gene: .
CDR3nt: TGTGCCACCAGCAGAGATCTACAGGGGGACTATGGCTACACCTTC; CDR3aa: CATSRDLQGDYGYTF; v_gene: TRBV15; j_gene: TRBJ1-2; abundance: .; d_gene: TRBD1
CDR3nt: TGTGCCAGCTCACCAGGGGGAACGGGCGAGCAGTACTTC; CDR3aa: CASSPGGTGEQYF; v_gene: TRBV18; j_gene: TRBJ2-7; abundance: .; d_gene: .
CDR3nt: TGCAGCGTTGAGGGGGTAACCCAGTTCTTC; CDR3aa: CSVEGVTQFF; v_gene: TRBV29-1; j_gene: TRBJ2-1; abundance: .; d_gene: .
CDR3nt: TGTGCCAGCAGCCGCTCCTACAATGAGCAGTTCTTC; CDR3aa: CASSRSYNEQFF; v_gene: TRBV7-9; j_gene: TRBJ2-1; abundance: .; d_gene: .
CDR3nt: TGTGCCAGCAGGACCGGGACACGGGAGGAAAAACTGTTTTTT; CDR3aa: CASRTGTREEKLFF; v_gene: TRBV6-5; j_gene: TRBJ1-4; abundance: .; d_gene: .
CDR3nt: TGCAGCGTTGAAGGGGGGACTAGCGGGGTCTACGAGCAGTACTTC; CDR3aa: CSVEGGTSGVYEQYF; v_gene: TRBV29-1; j_gene: TRBJ2-7; abundance: .; d_gene: TRBD2
CDR3nt: TGCAGCGTTGGTGAAAACCAAGAGACCCAGTACTTC; CDR3aa: CSVGENQETQYF; v_gene: TRBV29-1; j_gene: TRBJ2-5; abundance: few; d_gene: .
CDR3nt: TGTGCCAGCAGCCAGATTGACAGGGGGGAGCAGTACTTC; CDR3aa: CASSQIDRGEQYF; v_gene: TRBV4-1; j_gene: TRBJ2-7; abundance: .; d_gene: TRBD1
CDR3nt: TGTGCCTGGGCTCAGGACCCAGCGACTGGAAAACTGTTTTTT; CDR3aa: CAWAQDPATGKLFF; v_gene: TRBV30; j_gene: TRBJ1-4; abundance: .; d_gene: .
CDR3nt: TGTGCCAGTAGTATCGGTCGGCCACTGGATACGCAGTATTTT; CDR3aa: CASSIGRPLDTQYF; v_gene: TRBV19; j_gene: TRBJ2-3; abundance: .; d_gene: .
CDR3nt: TGTGCCAGCTCACCCGGAGGGCGCGATCAGCCCCAGCATTTT; CDR3aa: CASSPGGRDQPQHF; v_gene: TRBV18; j_gene: TRBJ1-5; abundance: .; d_gene: .
CDR3nt: TGTGCCTGGAGATTCAGGGATGGCTACACCTTC; CDR3aa: CAWRFRDGYTF; v_gene: TRBV30; j_gene: TRBJ1-2; abundance: .; d_gene: .
CDR3nt: TGTGCCATTACTAGCGGGGTGGATGAGCAGTTCTTC; CDR3aa: CAITSGVDEQFF; v_gene: TRBV10-3; j_gene: TRBJ2-1; abundance: .; d_gene: TRBD2
CDR3nt: TGTGCCAGCAGCGTAGCTACCACAGCCTACAATGAGCAGTTCTTC; CDR3aa: CASSVATTAYNEQFF; v_gene: TRBV9; j_gene: TRBJ2-1; abundance: .; d_gene: .
CDR3nt: TGCGCCAGCAGCTTGGGGAGAGCCACCTACGAGCAGTACTTC; CDR3aa: CASSLGRATYEQYF; v_gene: TRBV5-1; j_gene: TRBJ2-7; abundance: .; d_gene: .
CDR3nt: TGTGCCTGGAGCGGACAGATCGAGCAGTACTTC; CDR3aa: CAWSGQIEQYF; v_gene: TRBV30; j_gene: TRBJ2-7; abundance: .; d_gene: .
CDR3nt: TGTGCCAGCAGTAAAGACAGGGCCTCCTACAATGAGCAGTTCTTC; CDR3aa: CASSKDRASYNEQFF; v_gene: TRBV2; j_gene: TRBJ2-1; abundance: .; d_gene: TRBD1
CDR3nt: TGTGCCAGCAGCCCACAACAGGGGGACAATTCACCCCTCCACTTT; CDR3aa: CASSPQQGDNSPLHF; v_gene: TRBV6-6; j_gene: TRBJ1-6; abundance: .; d_gene: TRBD1
CDR3nt: TGTGCCAGCAGGGGAGGTGCAGATACGCAGTATTTT; CDR3aa: CASRGGADTQYF; v_gene: TRBV6-5; j_gene: TRBJ2-3; abundance: .; d_gene: .
CDR3nt: TGTGCCAGCAGCTTAGGGACGAACACCGGGGAGCTGTTTTTT; CDR3aa: CASSLGTNTGELFF; v_gene: TRBV7-9; j_gene: TRBJ2-2; abundance: .; d_gene: .
CDR3nt: TGTGCCAGCAGCTTCGCAGGGACCCGCGAGCAGTACTTC; CDR3aa: CASSFAGTREQYF; v_gene: TRBV5-6; j_gene: TRBJ2-7; abundance: .; d_gene: .
CDR3nt: TGTGCCAGCTATCCGACACTGAGCTCCTACGAGCAGTACTTC; CDR3aa: CASYPTLSSYEQYF; v_gene: TRBV2; j_gene: TRBJ2-7; abundance: few; d_gene: .
CDR3nt: TGTGCCAGCAGCGTGGGCGGGGGCACCGGGGAGCTGTTTTTT; CDR3aa: CASSVGGGTGELFF; v_gene: TRBV9; j_gene: TRBJ2-2; abundance: .; d_gene: TRBD2
CDR3nt: TGCAGCGTTTCCGCAGGGCATAACAAGCCCCAGCATTTT; CDR3aa: CSVSAGHNKPQHF; v_gene: TRBV29-1; j_gene: TRBJ1-5; abundance: few; d_gene: .
CDR3nt: TGTGCCAGCAGCGATAACTATGGCTACACCTTC; CDR3aa: CASSDNYGYTF; v_gene: TRBV7-8; j_gene: TRBJ1-2; abundance: .; d_gene: .